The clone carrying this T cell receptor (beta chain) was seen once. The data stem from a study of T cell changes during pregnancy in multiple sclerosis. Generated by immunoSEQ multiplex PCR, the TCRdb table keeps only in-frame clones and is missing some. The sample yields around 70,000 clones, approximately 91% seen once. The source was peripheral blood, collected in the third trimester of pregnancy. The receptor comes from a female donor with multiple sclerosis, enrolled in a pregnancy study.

The CDR3 spells CASSPVPGNFGSPLHF. Here the CDR3 DNA reads TGTGCCAGCAGCCCGGTCCCGGGAAATTTTGGTTCACCCCTCCACTTT. The chain joins TRBV7-2 to TRBJ1-6; D is ambiguous. Germline assignment: CDR1 SGHTA and CDR2 FQGNSA. The CDR3 is made up of 16 amino acids. V lost 5 bases and J lost 9, with 20 bases in between.